Listed below are T cell receptor beta chains from one sample, sequenced in a study of T cells in Graves' hyperthyroidism and ophthalmopathy. TCRdb redid the calling of the multiplex PCR reads with MiXCR, one entry per CDR3 protein. The table shows around 500,000 distinct CDR3 sequences, with about 16% occurring only once. The source material was blood. The receptor source for this set is a woman younger than 45 with Graves' ophthalmopathy. Both conserved end residues are part of each CDR3. A D gene is named only where the DNA matches it firmly. A row's size may be missing; if present it is once, few, many or a size class.

TRBJ1-2,many,TRBV15,TRBD1,15,TGTGCCACCAGTCGGACGGACAGGGAGGACTATGGCTACACCTTC,CATSRTDREDYGYTF
TRBJ2-3,-,TRBV29-1,-,16,TGCAGCGTTGAAGATCGGGTACTAGGGGGGGATGATACGCAGTATTTT,CSVEDRVLGGDDTQYF
TRBJ1-5,many,TRBV27,TRBD1,18,TGTGCCAGCAGTTTGGACGGGCAGGGGGTCTATAGCAATCAGCCCCAGCATTTT,CASSLDGQGVYSNQPQHF
TRBJ2-7,few,TRBV6-5,TRBD1,17,TGTGCCAGCAGTTACGCGATGGGACAGGGGAGCTCCTACGAGCAGTACTTC,CASSYAMGQGSSYEQYF
TRBJ2-2,many,TRBV11-1,TRBD1,17,TGTGCCAGCAGCTCTCGGAGGGGACAGGGTTTCACCGGGGAGCTGTTTTTT,CASSSRRGQGFTGELFF
TRBJ2-1,many,TRBV11-2,TRBD2,17,TGTGCCAGCAGTTCTAATTTCGGGACTAGCGGGGACAATGAGCAGTTCTTC,CASSSNFGTSGDNEQFF
TRBJ2-3,many,TRBV7-9,TRBD2,16,TGTGCCAGCAGCTCGCGGACTAGCGGAGACACAGATACGCAGTATTTT,CASSSRTSGDTDTQYF
TRBJ1-1,few,TRBV7-2,-,14,TGTGCCAGCAGCTTAGACGTAATGAACACTGAAGCTTTCTTT,CASSLDVMNTEAFF
TRBJ1-1,-,TRBV12-3/TRBV12-4,-,11,TGTGCCAGCAGGGGTCCCGGGCCAGCTTTCTTT,CASRGPGPAFF
TRBJ2-7,many,TRBV12-3/TRBV12-4,TRBD1,15,TGTGCCAGCAGTCCGGGGACAGGCCCTGGACGCGAGCAGTACTTC,CASSPGTGPGREQYF
TRBJ1-2,few,TRBV5-6,-,12,TGTGCCAGCAGCTTGAGGCCTGAGGGCTACACCTTC,CASSLRPEGYTF
TRBJ2-5,few,TRBV7-9,TRBD1,19,TGTGCCAGCAGCCCACGGGACAGGGGTTTTGATGTTCGAATTGAGACCCAGTACTTC,CASSPRDRGFDVRIETQYF
TRBJ2-5,many,TRBV27,-,16,TGTGCCAGCAGTTTAATCTCCGGGACGGGCCAAGAGACCCAGTACTTC,CASSLISGTGQETQYF
TRBJ1-5,many,TRBV5-1,TRBD1,15,TGCGCCAGCAGCTTGGGGGACAGCATAAATCAGCCCCAGCATTTT,CASSLGDSINQPQHF
TRBJ1-6,many,TRBV30,-,13,TGTGCCTGGAGTGTACGGCTTGATTCACCCCTCCACTTT,CAWSVRLDSPLHF
TRBJ2-1,few,TRBV20-1,TRBD2,17,TGCAGTGCGAGAGGGGGCTCTACTAGCGGGCACTACAATGAGCAGTTCTTC,CSARGGSTSGHYNEQFF
TRBJ2-1,many,TRBV7-8,-,17,TGTGCCAGCAGCTTGAGGGACCTGTTTTCCGAGCACAATGAGCAGTTCTTC,CASSLRDLFSEHNEQFF
TRBJ1-1,-,TRBV4-1,-,15,TGCGCCAGCAGCCAAGCATTTGGGCAGGCCGGTGGAGCTTTCTTT,CASSQAFGQAGGAFF
TRBJ2-4,-,TRBV6-1,-,16,TGTGCCAGCAGTCCGATGTCGGGGTTAACCAAAAACATTCAGTACTTC,CASSPMSGLTKNIQYF
TRBJ2-1,many,TRBV12-3/TRBV12-4,TRBD2,16,TGTGCCAGCAGCAAAGTATCTAGCGGGAGGGCCGCTGAGCAGTTCTTC,CASSKVSSGRAAEQFF
TRBJ2-3,-,TRBV20-1,-,14,TGCAGTGCCGCGCAGCCGATGAACACAGATACGCAGTATTTT,CSAAQPMNTDTQYF
TRBJ2-4,many,TRBV12-3/TRBV12-4,-,13,TGTGCCAGCAGTTTACACGCCAAAAACATTCAGTACTTC,CASSLHAKNIQYF
TRBJ1-1,many,TRBV12-3/TRBV12-4,-,13,TGTGCCAGCAGTTTTTACGGAAACACTGAAGCTTTCTTT,CASSFYGNTEAFF
TRBJ1-1,many,TRBV27,-,15,TGTGCCAGCAGTTTATTAAGACAGCAGAACACTGAAGCTTTCTTT,CASSLLRQQNTEAFF
TRBJ1-1,many,TRBV28,-,15,TGTGCCAGCAGTGGTGCAGGATTCTTGAACACTGAAGCTTTCTTT,CASSGAGFLNTEAFF
TRBJ1-4,few,TRBV10-2,-,13,TGCGCCAGCATGGAAGGGTCACTCGAAAAACTGTTTTTT,CASMEGSLEKLFF
TRBJ2-2,-,TRBV24-1,-,14,TGTGCCACCAGTGATTTAAGAAGAATCGGGGAGCTGTTTTTT,CATSDLRRIGELFF
TRBJ2-5,-,TRBV20-1,TRBD1,14,TGCAGTGCTAGAGCCGGGACAGCCAAAGAGACCCAGTACTTC,CSARAGTAKETQYF
TRBJ2-2,few,TRBV18,-,15,TGTGCCAGCTCACCACCGATCGGGTCCTCCGGGGAGCTGTTTTTT,CASSPPIGSSGELFF
TRBJ2-2,few,TRBV12-3/TRBV12-4,TRBD1,15,TGTGCCAGCAGTTCGGACAGGGGCGCTTTTGGGGAGCTGTTTTTT,CASSSDRGAFGELFF
TRBJ2-7,many,TRBV27,-,14,TGTGCCAGCAGTTCCAAAGGGCCGGAGCGGGAGCAGTACTTC,CASSSKGPEREQYF
TRBJ2-2,many,TRBV2,TRBD2,16,TGTGCCAGCAGTGGGCTAGCGGGAGGGCCTGGCGGGGAGCTGTTTTTT,CASSGLAGGPGGELFF
TRBJ1-2,few,TRBV4-3,-,16,TGCGCCAGCAGCCAAGGGGTTGCAGGGTGGCGGCATGGCTACACCTTC,CASSQGVAGWRHGYTF
TRBJ2-1,-,TRBV20-1,-,12,TGCAGTGCTAGGGACTGGGACAATGAGCAGTTCTTC,CSARDWDNEQFF
TRBJ2-3,many,TRBV5-6,-,15,TGTGCCAGCAGCTTGAGGACCACTAGCACAGATACGCAGTATTTT,CASSLRTTSTDTQYF
TRBJ1-2,-,TRBV6-2/TRBV6-3,-,10,TGTGCCAGCAGAAGGGGAGGCTACACCTTC,CASRRGGYTF
TRBJ2-7,few,TRBV18,TRBD2,17,TGTGCCAGCTCACCACAGTGGGGACTAGCGGACTCCTACGAGCAGTACTTC,CASSPQWGLADSYEQYF
TRBJ2-1,many,TRBV20-1,TRBD2,17,TGCAGTGCTAGATGGTACGGGACTAGCGGAAAGGGCAATGAGCAGTTCTTC,CSARWYGTSGKGNEQFF
TRBJ1-6,-,TRBV7-2,TRBD1,16,TGTGCCAGCAGCACCGAGAGACAGGGGGCGGATTCACCCCTCCACTTT,CASSTERQGADSPLHF
TRBJ2-3,many,TRBV7-9,TRBD2,16,TGTGCCAGCAGCTCTGGACTAGCGGGGGGGACAGATACGCAGTATTTT,CASSSGLAGGTDTQYF
TRBJ2-7,few,TRBV4-1,-,16,TGCGCCAGCAGCCAAGAATTCCCGGGAGTATCCTACGAGCAGTACTTC,CASSQEFPGVSYEQYF
TRBJ2-3,many,TRBV7-9,TRBD2,15,TGTGCCAGCAGCTCTTTAGCGGGAGGGGGCGATACGCAGTATTTT,CASSSLAGGGDTQYF
TRBJ2-1,-,TRBV27,TRBD2,16,TGTGCCAGCAGTTCCCCCGGGACTAGCGTATACAATGAGCAGTTCTTC,CASSSPGTSVYNEQFF
TRBJ2-7,many,TRBV6-2/TRBV6-3,TRBD1,14,TGTGCCAGCAGTCTAGGACAGGGCCTCTACGAGCAGTACTTC,CASSLGQGLYEQYF
TRBJ2-6,few,TRBV30,TRBD2,16,TGTGCCTGGAGTGTCGGCGGGGGCTCTGGGGCCAACGTCCTGACTTTC,CAWSVGGGSGANVLTF
TRBJ1-1,many,TRBV20-1,-,15,TGCAGTGCTAAAAGTGTAGGACACGGGAACACTGAAGCTTTCTTT,CSAKSVGHGNTEAFF
TRBJ2-6,-,TRBV7-9,-,16,TGTGCCAGCAGCCCCCCAAACAGGGCTGGGGCCAACGTCCTGACTTTC,CASSPPNRAGANVLTF
TRBJ2-5,many,TRBV6-1,-,12,TGTGCCAGCACCACCCGGACGGGGACCCAGTACTTC,CASTTRTGTQYF
TRBJ2-5,many,TRBV7-9,-,17,TGTGCCAGCAGCGTTCGGGATGGGGTGGCGGCAGAAGAGACCCAGTACTTC,CASSVRDGVAAEETQYF
TRBJ2-7,few,TRBV20-1,-,13,TGCAGTGCTAGCTGGCGGGATACCTACGAGCAGTACTTC,CSASWRDTYEQYF
TRBJ2-1,few,TRBV5-4,TRBD1,15,TGTGCCAGCAGCCCCTATGACAGGGACAACAATGAGCAGTTCTTC,CASSPYDRDNNEQFF
TRBJ1-1,many,TRBV30,TRBD1,14,TGTGCCTGGACGGGACAGGCCCGGTGGACTGAAGCTTTCTTT,CAWTGQARWTEAFF